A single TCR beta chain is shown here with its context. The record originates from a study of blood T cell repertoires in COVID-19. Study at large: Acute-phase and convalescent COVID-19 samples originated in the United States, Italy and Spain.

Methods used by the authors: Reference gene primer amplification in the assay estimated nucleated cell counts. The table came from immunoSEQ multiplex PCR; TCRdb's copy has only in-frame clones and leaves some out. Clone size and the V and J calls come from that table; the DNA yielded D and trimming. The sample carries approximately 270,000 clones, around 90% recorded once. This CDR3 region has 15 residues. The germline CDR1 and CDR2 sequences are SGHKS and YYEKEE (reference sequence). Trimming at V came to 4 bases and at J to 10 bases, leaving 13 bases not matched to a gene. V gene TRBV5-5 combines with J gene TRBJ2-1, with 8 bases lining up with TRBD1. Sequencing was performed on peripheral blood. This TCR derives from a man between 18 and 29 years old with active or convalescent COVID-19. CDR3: CASSLRDYNRGEQFF. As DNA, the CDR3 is TGTGCCAGCAGCCTCCGGGATTATAACAGGGGGGAGCAGTTCTTC.